Listed below are T cell receptor beta chains from one sample, sequenced in a study of blood T cell repertoires in COVID-19. The method was immunoSEQ multiplex PCR; TCRdb's version includes in-frame clones alone and lacks a portion of them. The data contain about 150,000 clones, around 90% of them singletons. Sequencing used peripheral blood. The receptors stem from a woman between 55 and 75 years old with active or convalescent COVID-19. Both conserved end residues are trimmed from each CDR3.

CDR3 length | J gene | V gene | CDR3 protein
14 | TRBJ2-1 | TRBV7-6 | ASSHLAGGHYNEQF
14 | TRBJ2-1 | TRBV7-9 | ASSLVGETSLFGQF
11 | TRBJ2-7 | TRBV19 | ASGTGGLYEQY
13 | TRBJ1-1 | TRBV6-2/TRBV6-3 | ASSYPGFHDTEAF
14 | TRBJ2-5 | TRBV10-3 | AISQTSGGIQETQY
13 | TRBJ1-3 | TRBV3-1/TRBV3-2 | ASSQTGTGGNTIY
13 | TRBJ1-5 | TRBV19 | ASSLSGGVAQPQH
11 | TRBJ2-7 | TRBV19 | ASRPQGLYEQY
13 | TRBJ2-7 | TRBV6-5 | ASSYQTGTAYEQY
12 | TRBJ1-5 | TRBV7-2 | ASSLVQGSQPQH
13 | TRBJ1-2 | TRBV7-9 | ASSLNNRELHGYT
13 | TRBJ2-7 | TRBV2 | ASSSRWTAIYEQY
11 | TRBJ1-1 | TRBV7-9 | ASREQGGTEAF
10 | TRBJ1-6 | TRBV10-3 | AASGEDSPLH
12 | TRBJ2-1 | TRBV19 | ASRISGQGNEQF
13 | TRBJ1-2 | TRBV19 | ASSIYVQGRYGYT
10 | TRBJ2-7 | TRBV12-3/TRBV12-4 | ASSFVGYEQY
11 | TRBJ1-1 | TRBV12-5 | ASGYGQPTEAF
12 | TRBJ1-5 | TRBV6-5 | ASRPDREGQPQH
16 | TRBJ2-3 | TRBV7-9 | ASSLARTSEERTDTQY
12 | TRBJ1-3 | TRBV5-1 | ASSLAGAGNTIY
13 | TRBJ2-1 | TRBV5-1 | ASSPPPQGVNEQF